The rows below give T cell receptor beta chains drawn from one sample of a study of shared clonotypes between healthy human individuals. Data came from immunoSEQ multiplex PCR; TCRdb stores just in-frame clones and leaves some out. Of roughly 2.2 million clones in the sample, roughly 93% are singletons; the top ten hold under 0.45%. Sample: naive CD4+ T cells from PBMCs. Receptor source: a man aged 18 to 29 in good health. Some clones in this sample may be carry-over from other donors' samples. The CDR3 runs from the conserved cysteine through the conserved F or W. A D gene is named only where the DNA matches it firmly. Size is omitted from some rows. Given values are once, few, many or a class for expanded clones.

D gene: TRBD1; V gene: TRBV15; J gene: TRBJ1-5; clone size: NA; CDR3 DNA: TGTGCCACCAGCAGGCCCGGACAGGGAGGGGGCAATCAGCCCCAGCATTTT; CDR3 protein: CATSRPGQGGGNQPQHF
D gene: TRBD2; V gene: TRBV10-3; J gene: TRBJ2-1; clone size: NA; CDR3 DNA: TGTGCCACCAGGACTAGCGAGAGCTCCTACAATGAGCAGTTCTTC; CDR3 protein: CATRTSESSYNEQFF
D gene: TRBD2; V gene: TRBV19; J gene: TRBJ2-3; clone size: NA; CDR3 DNA: TGTGCCAGTACCCAAAGCGGGGGTAGCACAGATACGCAGTATTTT; CDR3 protein: CASTQSGGSTDTQYF
D gene: TRBD1; V gene: TRBV28; J gene: TRBJ2-1; clone size: once; CDR3 DNA: TGTGCCAGCAGTTCCCCCCGGGGGACAGGATACAATGAGCAGTTCTTC; CDR3 protein: CASSSPRGTGYNEQFF
D gene: NA; V gene: TRBV19; J gene: TRBJ2-6; clone size: NA; CDR3 DNA: TGTGCCAGTAAAGGGTCTGGGGCCAACGTCCTGACTTTC; CDR3 protein: CASKGSGANVLTF
D gene: TRBD1; V gene: TRBV2; J gene: TRBJ2-2; clone size: NA; CDR3 DNA: TGTGCCAGCAGTAGACCACTAGACAGGGGGAACACCGGGGAGCTGTTTTTT; CDR3 protein: CASSRPLDRGNTGELFF
D gene: TRBD1; V gene: TRBV7-9; J gene: TRBJ2-2; clone size: NA; CDR3 DNA: TGTGCCAGCAGCCGGAACCCAGGGGGCGCGAACACCGGGGAGCTGTTTTTT; CDR3 protein: CASSRNPGGANTGELFF
D gene: NA; V gene: TRBV30; J gene: TRBJ1-1; clone size: few; CDR3 DNA: TGTGCCTGGAGCTCAGGGCCCACTGAAGCTTTCTTT; CDR3 protein: CAWSSGPTEAFF
D gene: TRBD1; V gene: TRBV7-6; J gene: TRBJ1-2; clone size: NA; CDR3 DNA: TGTGCCAGCAGCTTGGGACAGCCTAACTATGGCTACACCTTC; CDR3 protein: CASSLGQPNYGYTF
D gene: NA; V gene: TRBV5-8; J gene: TRBJ1-1; clone size: NA; CDR3 DNA: TGTGCCAGCAGCTTGGTTTGGGTGCCCGCGACACCTTACACTGAAGCTTTCTTT; CDR3 protein: CASSLVWVPATPYTEAFF
D gene: TRBD1; V gene: TRBV28; J gene: TRBJ2-3; clone size: NA; CDR3 DNA: TGTGCCAGCAGTCCCTTGGGACAGGGGAGAGATACGCAGTATTTT; CDR3 protein: CASSPLGQGRDTQYF
D gene: TRBD1; V gene: TRBV5-6; J gene: TRBJ1-3; clone size: NA; CDR3 DNA: TGTGCCAGCAGCATACCACAGGGGTCTGGAAACACCATATATTTT; CDR3 protein: CASSIPQGSGNTIYF
D gene: NA; V gene: TRBV11-2; J gene: TRBJ2-2; clone size: NA; CDR3 DNA: TGTGCCAGCAGCTTAGAAGACGGGTGGAACACCGGGGAGCTGTTTTTT; CDR3 protein: CASSLEDGWNTGELFF
D gene: NA; V gene: TRBV5-1; J gene: TRBJ2-1; clone size: NA; CDR3 DNA: TGCGCCAGCAGCTTGGATAGTGGGGGAGGAGAGCAGTTCTTC; CDR3 protein: CASSLDSGGGEQFF
D gene: TRBD1; V gene: TRBV5-1; J gene: TRBJ2-3; clone size: once; CDR3 DNA: TGCGCCAGCAGCTTGGGACAGGGCCTTACAGATACGCAGTATTTT; CDR3 protein: CASSLGQGLTDTQYF
D gene: TRBD1; V gene: TRBV28; J gene: TRBJ2-7; clone size: NA; CDR3 DNA: TGTGCCAGCAGCCCAGGGGGCCGCTACGAGCAGTACTTC; CDR3 protein: CASSPGGRYEQYF
D gene: TRBD1; V gene: TRBV2; J gene: TRBJ2-4; clone size: NA; CDR3 DNA: TGTGCCAGCAGTTACGAGGGGGCCTCCAAAAACATTCAGTACTTC; CDR3 protein: CASSYEGASKNIQYF
D gene: NA; V gene: TRBV5-1; J gene: TRBJ1-4; clone size: NA; CDR3 DNA: TGCGCCAGCAGCTTGGATCTCGTAAACGGGAAACTGTTTTTT; CDR3 protein: CASSLDLVNGKLFF
D gene: NA; V gene: TRBV7-9; J gene: TRBJ2-1; clone size: NA; CDR3 DNA: TGTGCCAGCAGCTTAGGGTTGGAGGGTTACAATGAGCAGTTCTTC; CDR3 protein: CASSLGLEGYNEQFF
D gene: TRBD2; V gene: TRBV7-2; J gene: TRBJ2-5; clone size: NA; CDR3 DNA: TGTGCCAGCAGCTCGACTAGCGGAAAAGAGACCCAGTACTTC; CDR3 protein: CASSSTSGKETQYF
D gene: NA; V gene: TRBV25-1; J gene: TRBJ2-1; clone size: once; CDR3 DNA: TGTGCCAGCAGTACGCGGTTCTACAATGAGCAGTTCTTC; CDR3 protein: CASSTRFYNEQFF
D gene: NA; V gene: TRBV27; J gene: TRBJ1-5; clone size: NA; CDR3 DNA: TGTGCCAGCAGTTTTAGGGTAAATCAGCCCCAGCATTTT; CDR3 protein: CASSFRVNQPQHF
D gene: NA; V gene: TRBV6-1; J gene: TRBJ1-5; clone size: NA; CDR3 DNA: TGTGCCAGCAGTGAACGGAGGGGAGGATATAGCAATCAGCCCCAGCATTTT; CDR3 protein: CASSERRGGYSNQPQHF
D gene: NA; V gene: TRBV5-1; J gene: TRBJ2-1; clone size: NA; CDR3 DNA: TGCGCCAGCAGCTTGGCCACGAATCCTCCCAATATGAGGGGGATGTACAATGAGCAGTTCTTC; CDR3 protein: CASSLATNPPNMRGMYNEQFF
D gene: NA; V gene: TRBV5-1; J gene: TRBJ1-1; clone size: NA; CDR3 DNA: TGCGCCAGCAGCTCTCAAGACAGAAACTTGAACACTGAAGCTTTCTTT; CDR3 protein: CASSSQDRNLNTEAFF